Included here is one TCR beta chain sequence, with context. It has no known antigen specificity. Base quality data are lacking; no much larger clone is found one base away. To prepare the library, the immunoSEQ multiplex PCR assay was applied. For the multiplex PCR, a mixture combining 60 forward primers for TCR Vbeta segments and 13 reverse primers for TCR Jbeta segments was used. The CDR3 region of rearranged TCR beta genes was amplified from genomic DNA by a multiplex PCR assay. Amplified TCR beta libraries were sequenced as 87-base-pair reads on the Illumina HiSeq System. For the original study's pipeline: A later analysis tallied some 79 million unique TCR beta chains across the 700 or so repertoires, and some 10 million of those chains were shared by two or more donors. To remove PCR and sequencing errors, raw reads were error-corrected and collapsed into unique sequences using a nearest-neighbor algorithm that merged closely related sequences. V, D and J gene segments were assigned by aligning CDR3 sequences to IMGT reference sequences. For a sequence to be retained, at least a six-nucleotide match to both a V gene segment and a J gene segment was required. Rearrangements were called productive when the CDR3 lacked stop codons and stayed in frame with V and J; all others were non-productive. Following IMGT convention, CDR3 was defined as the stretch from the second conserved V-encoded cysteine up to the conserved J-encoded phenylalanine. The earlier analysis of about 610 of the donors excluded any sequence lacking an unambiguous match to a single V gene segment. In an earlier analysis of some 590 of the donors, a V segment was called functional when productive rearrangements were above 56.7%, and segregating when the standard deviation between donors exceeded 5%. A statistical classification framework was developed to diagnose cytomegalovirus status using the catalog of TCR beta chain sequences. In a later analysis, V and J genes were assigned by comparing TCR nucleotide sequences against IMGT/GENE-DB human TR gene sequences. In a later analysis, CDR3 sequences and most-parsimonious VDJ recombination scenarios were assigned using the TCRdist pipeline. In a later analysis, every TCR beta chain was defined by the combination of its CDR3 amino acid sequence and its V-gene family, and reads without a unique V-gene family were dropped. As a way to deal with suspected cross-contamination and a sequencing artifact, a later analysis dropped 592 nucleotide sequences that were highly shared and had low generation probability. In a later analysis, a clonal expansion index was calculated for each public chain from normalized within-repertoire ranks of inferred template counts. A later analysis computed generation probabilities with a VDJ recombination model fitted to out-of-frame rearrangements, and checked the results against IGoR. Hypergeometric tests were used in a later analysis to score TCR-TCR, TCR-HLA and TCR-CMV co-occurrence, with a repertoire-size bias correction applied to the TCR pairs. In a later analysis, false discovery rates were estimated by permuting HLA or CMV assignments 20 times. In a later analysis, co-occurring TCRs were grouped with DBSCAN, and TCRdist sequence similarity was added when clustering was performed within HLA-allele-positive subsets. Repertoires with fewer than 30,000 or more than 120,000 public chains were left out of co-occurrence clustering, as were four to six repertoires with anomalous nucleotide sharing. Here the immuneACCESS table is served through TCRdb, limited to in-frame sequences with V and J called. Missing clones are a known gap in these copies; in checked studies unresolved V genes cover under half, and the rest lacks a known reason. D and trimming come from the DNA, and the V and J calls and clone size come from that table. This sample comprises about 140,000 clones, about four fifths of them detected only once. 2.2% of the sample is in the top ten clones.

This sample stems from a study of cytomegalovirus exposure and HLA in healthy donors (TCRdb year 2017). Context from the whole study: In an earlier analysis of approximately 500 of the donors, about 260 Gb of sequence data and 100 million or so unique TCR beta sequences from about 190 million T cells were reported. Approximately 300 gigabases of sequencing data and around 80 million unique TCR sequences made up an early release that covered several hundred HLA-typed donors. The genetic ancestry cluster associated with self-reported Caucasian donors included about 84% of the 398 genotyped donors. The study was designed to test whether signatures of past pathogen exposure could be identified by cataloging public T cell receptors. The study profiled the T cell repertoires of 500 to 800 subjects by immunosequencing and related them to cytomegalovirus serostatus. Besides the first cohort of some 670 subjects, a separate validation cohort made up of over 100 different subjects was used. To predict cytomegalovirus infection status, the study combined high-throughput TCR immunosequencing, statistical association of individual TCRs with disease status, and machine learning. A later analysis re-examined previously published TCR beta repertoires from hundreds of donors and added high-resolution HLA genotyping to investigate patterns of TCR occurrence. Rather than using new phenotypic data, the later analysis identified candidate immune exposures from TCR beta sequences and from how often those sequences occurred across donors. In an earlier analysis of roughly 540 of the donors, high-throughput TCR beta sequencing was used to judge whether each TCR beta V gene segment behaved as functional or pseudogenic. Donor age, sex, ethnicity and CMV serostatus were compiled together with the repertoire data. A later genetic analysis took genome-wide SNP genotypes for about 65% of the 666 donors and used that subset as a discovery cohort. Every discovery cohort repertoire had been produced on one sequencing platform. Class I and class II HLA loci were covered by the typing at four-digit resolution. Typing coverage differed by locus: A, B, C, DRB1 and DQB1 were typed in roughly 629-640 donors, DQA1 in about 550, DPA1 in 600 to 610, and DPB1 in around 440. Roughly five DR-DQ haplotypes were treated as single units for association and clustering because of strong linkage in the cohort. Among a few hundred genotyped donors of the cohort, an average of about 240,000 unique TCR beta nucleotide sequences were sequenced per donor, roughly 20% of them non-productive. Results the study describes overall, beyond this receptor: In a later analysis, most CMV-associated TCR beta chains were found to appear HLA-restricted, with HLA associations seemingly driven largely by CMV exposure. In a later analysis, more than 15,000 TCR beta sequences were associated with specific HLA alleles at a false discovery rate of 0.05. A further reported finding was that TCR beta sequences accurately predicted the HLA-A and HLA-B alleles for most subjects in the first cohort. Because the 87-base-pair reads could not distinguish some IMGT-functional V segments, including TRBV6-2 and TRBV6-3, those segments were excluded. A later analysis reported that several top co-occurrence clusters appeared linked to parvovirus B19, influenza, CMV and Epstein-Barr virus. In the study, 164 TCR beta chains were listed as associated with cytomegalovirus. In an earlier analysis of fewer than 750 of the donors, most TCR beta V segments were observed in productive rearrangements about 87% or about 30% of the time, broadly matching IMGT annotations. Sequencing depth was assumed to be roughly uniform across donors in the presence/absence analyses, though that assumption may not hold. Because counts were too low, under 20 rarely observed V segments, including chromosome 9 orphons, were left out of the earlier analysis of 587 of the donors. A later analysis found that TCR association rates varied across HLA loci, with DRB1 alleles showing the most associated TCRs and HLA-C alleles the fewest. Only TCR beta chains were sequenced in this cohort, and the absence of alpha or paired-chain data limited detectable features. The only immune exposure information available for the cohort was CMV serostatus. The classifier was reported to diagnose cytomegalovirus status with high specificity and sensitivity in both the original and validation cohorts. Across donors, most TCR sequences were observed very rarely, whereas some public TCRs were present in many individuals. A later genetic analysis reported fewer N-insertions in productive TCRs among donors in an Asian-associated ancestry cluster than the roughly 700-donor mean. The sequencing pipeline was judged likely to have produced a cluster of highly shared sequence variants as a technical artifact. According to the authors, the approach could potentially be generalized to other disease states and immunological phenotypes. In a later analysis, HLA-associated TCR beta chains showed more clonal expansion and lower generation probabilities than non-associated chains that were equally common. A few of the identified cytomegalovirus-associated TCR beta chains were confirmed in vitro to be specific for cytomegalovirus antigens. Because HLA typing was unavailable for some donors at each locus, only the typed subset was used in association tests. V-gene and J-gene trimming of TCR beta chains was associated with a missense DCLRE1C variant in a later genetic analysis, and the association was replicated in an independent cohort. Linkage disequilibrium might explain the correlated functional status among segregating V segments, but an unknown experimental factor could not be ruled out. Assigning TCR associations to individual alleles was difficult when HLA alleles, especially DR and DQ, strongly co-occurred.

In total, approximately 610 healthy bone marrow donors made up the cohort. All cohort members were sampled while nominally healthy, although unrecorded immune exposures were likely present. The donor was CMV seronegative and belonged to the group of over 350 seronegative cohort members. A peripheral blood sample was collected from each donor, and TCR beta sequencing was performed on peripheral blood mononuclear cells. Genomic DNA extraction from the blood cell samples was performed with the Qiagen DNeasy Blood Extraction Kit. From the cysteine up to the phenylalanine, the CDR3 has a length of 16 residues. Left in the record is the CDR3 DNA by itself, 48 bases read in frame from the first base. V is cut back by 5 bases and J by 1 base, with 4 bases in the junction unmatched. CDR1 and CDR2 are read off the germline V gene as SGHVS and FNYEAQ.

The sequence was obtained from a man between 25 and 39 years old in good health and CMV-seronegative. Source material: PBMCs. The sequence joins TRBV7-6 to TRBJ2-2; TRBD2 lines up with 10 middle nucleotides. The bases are TGTGCCAGCAGCCCTACTAGCGGGGTGAACACCGGGGAGCTGTTTTTT. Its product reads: CASSPTSGVNTGELFF.